Listed here are 13 T cell receptor beta chains from one sample, sequenced in a study of T cell responses to AZD1222 COVID-19 vaccine. Data came from immunoSEQ multiplex PCR; TCRdb stores just in-frame clones and leaves some out. The table includes about 120,000 clones, 85% to 90% detected once. The source material was peripheral blood, sampled 28 days after the second AZD1222 dose. These TCRs come from an adult who received the AZD1222 COVID-19 vaccine.

J is TRBJ1-3 and V is TRBV7-9, with D possibly being TRBD1 (6 bases). This CDR3 contains 19 residues. The germline gives CDR1 SEHNR, CDR2 FQNEAQ (reference sequence). V was trimmed by 1 base and J by 4 bases, leaving 23 bases between them. CDR3 in amino acids: CASSLVVGTREHLGNTIYF. CDR3 nucleotide sequence: TGTGCCAGCAGCTTAGTTGTTGGGACACGAGAGCATCTCGGAAACACCATATATTTT.

The chain is built from TRBV9 and TRBJ2-3; D perhaps matches TRBD2 (6 bases). The germline V gene encodes CDR1 SGDLS and CDR2 YYNGEE. The CDR3 consists of 16 residues. The germline V and J ends were trimmed by 4 bases and 0 bases, with 15 bases remaining between them. Written as DNA, the CDR3 is TGTGCCAGCAGCTCACACACGGGACTCAGCACAGATACGCAGTATTTT. Amino acid sequence: CASSSHTGLSTDTQYF.

For the CDR3, the DNA is TGTGCCAGCAGTTACGAACGGGGTCACGAGCAGTACTTC. As protein: CASSYERGHEQYF. The gene calls are TRBV6-5 and TRBJ2-7; tentative D call: TRBD2 (5 bases). V was clipped by 2 bases and J by 5 bases, with 10 bases between them. The CDR3 is 13 amino acids. From germline, CDR1 is MNHEY and CDR2 SVGAGI.

V gene TRBV18 combines with J gene TRBJ2-2; D is unclear. Germline-derived CDR1 and CDR2 are KGHSH and LQKENI. V was trimmed by 4 bases and J by 6 bases, leaving 12 bases between them. The CDR3 is made up of 14 amino acids. The CDR3 loop is CASSQSGRAGELFF. Written as DNA, the CDR3 is TGTGCCAGCTCACAGTCCGGACGGGCCGGGGAGCTGTTTTTT.

This chain joins TRBV4-3 and TRBJ1-4; D is ambiguous. The germline V gene has CDR1 LGHNA and CDR2 YSLEER. This CDR3 region has 17 residues. V was trimmed by 4 bases and J by 3 bases, leaving 18 bases between them. CDR3 sequence (DNA): TGCGCCAGCAGCCGATATTCGACGTTTCTATCTAATGAAAAACTGTTTTTT. It translates to CASSRYSTFLSNEKLFF.

This chain's CDR3 is CASSLYSGTANTEAFF. DNA for the CDR3: TGTGCCAGCTCACTCTATTCCGGGACAGCTAACACTGAAGCTTTCTTT. The chain employs TRBV18 and TRBJ1-1; 7 bases map to TRBD1. CDR1 KGHSH and CDR2 LQKENI come from the germline V gene. Trimming removed 4 bases from V and 2 bases from J; junction bases left unmatched: 10. The CDR3 totals 16 residues.

This chain connects TRBV10-3 to TRBJ1-1; D ambiguous. V lost 3 bases and J 4 bases, leaving 12 bases between the germline ends. Germline values: CDR1 ENHRY, CDR2 SYGVKD. The CDR3 contains 14 residues. In DNA form, the CDR3 reads TGTGCCATCAGTGATCCGGGCTCCGGCACTGAAGCTTTCTTT. This translates into CAISDPGSGTEAFF.

This clone is a singleton in its sample. The chain recombines TRBV6-9 with TRBJ2-2, with D hard to call. The CDR3 spans 15 residues. CDR1 is MNHGY, CDR2 SVAAGI, per germline. The V end lost 3 bases, the J end lost 0 bases, and 8 bases lay between the germline ends. The CDR3 region is CASSYLESNTGELFF. The CDR3 nucleotides read TGTGCCAGCAGTTACCTTGAATCGAACACCGGGGAGCTGTTTTTT.

V and J are TRBV6-5 and TRBJ1-4; maybe TRBD1 (5 bases). The CDR3 spans 11 residues. The V gene's germline CDR1 is MNHEY and CDR2 SVGAGI. The V and J ends lost 8 bases and 7 bases respectively, with 8 bases between them. The CDR3 bases are TGTGCCAGCGCGCAGGGTGAAAAACTGTTTTTT. Its protein is CASAQGEKLFF.

This clone was observed a handful of times. The rearrangement uses TRBV4-3 and TRBJ1-2; D is perhaps TRBD1 (6 bases). Germline V gene lookup returns CDR1 LGHNA and CDR2 YSLEER. Trimming stripped 0 bases from V and 2 bases from J, with 10 bases between. This CDR3 is built from 15 residues. This chain's CDR3 is CASSQDRGANYGYTF. The DNA of the CDR3 is TGCGCCAGCAGCCAAGATCGGGGGGCAAACTATGGCTACACCTTC.

The chain couples TRBV6-5 to TRBJ1-4; D is uncertain. CDR3 length equals 12 residues. Per the germline V gene, CDR1 is MNHEY and CDR2 is SVGAGI. This CDR3 is CAGGRFREKLFF. The CDR3 DNA reads TGTGCGGGAGGCCGGTTTCGGGAAAAACTGTTTTTT.

This chain uses TRBV30 with TRBJ2-7; the D is unclear. V was trimmed by 5 bases and J by 3 bases, leaving 8 bases between them. CDR1 is GTSNPN, CDR2 SVGIG, per germline (reference sequence). This CDR3 is built from 11 residues. CDR3 bases: TGTGCCTGGGGTAAGAACTACGAGCAGTACTTC. Its protein is CAWGKNYEQYF.

The table lists this clone with a few counts. The rearrangement joins TRBV3-1 (or the pseudogene TRBV3-2) to TRBJ1-1, with 12 bases lining up with TRBD1. The CDR3 contains 18 residues. Germline CDR1 and CDR2: LGHDT and YNNKEL (reference sequence). V dropped 1 base and J dropped 7; count of bases not matched to a gene: 13. CDR3 DNA sequence: TGTGCCAGCAGCCAAGTCGGGGGACAGGGGGCTGAATTTATTGAAGCTTTCTTT. This translates into CASSQVGGQGAEFIEAFF.